Sequencing of this T cell receptor beta chain was carried out in a study of blood T cell repertoires in COVID-19. Germline trimming cut 5 bases from V and 1 base from J; bases unmatched to any gene: 5. Germline CDR1 is SGHTA and CDR2 is FQGNSA. The CDR3 sequence is 15 residues long. In the authors' workflow: Amplification with reference gene primers provided the estimates of nucleated cell counts. This table comes from immunoSEQ multiplex PCR, and its TCRdb copy is limited to in-frame clones, with some not included. The D gene and trimming were derived from the DNA, and the V and J assignments and clone size from that table. The table lists more than 300,000 clones, over 90% of them singletons, with 3% to 5% in the top ten.

The sample taken for sequencing was PBMCs or T cells enriched from blood (not recorded which). This sequence originates from a woman aged 25 to 45 who had been exposed to COVID-19. This chain links TRBV7-2 with TRBJ1-1, with TRBD1 matching over 9 bases. CDR3 protein: CASSTQGATNTEAFF. As DNA, the CDR3 is TGTGCCAGCAGCACACAGGGGGCAACGAACACTGAAGCTTTCTTT.